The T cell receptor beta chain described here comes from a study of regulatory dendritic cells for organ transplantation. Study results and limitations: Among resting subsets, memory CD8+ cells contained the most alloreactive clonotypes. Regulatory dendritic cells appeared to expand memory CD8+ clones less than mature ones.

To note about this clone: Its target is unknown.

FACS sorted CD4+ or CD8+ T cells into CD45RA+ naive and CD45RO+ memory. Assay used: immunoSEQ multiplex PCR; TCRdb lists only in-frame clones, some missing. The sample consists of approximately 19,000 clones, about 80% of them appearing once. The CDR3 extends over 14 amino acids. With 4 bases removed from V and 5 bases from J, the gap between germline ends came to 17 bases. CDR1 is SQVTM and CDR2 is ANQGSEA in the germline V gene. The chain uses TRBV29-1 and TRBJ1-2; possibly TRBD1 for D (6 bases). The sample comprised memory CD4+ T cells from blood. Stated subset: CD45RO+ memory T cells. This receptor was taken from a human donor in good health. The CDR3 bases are TGCAGCGTTGCGCCAGGGACAAACCTTTATGGCTACACCTTC. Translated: CSVAPGTNLYGYTF. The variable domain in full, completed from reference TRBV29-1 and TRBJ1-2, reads SAVISQKPSRDICQRGTSLTIQCQVDSQVTMMFWYRQQPGQSLTLIATANQGSEATYESGFVIDKFPISRPNLTFSTLTVSNMSPEDSSIYLCSVAPGTNLYGYTFGSGTRLTVV.